The T cell receptor (beta chain) described here comes from a study of control samples from healthy donors and cancer patients. TCRdb's copy holds only in-frame clones and misses some; the assay was immunoSEQ multiplex PCR. The sample records around 12,000 clones, roughly 93% being singletons. Germline V gene data show CDR1 as LNHDA and CDR2 as SQIVND (reference sequence). The V gene end was trimmed by 7 bases and the J gene end by 7 bases; junction bases not matched to a gene: 10. The CDR3 runs 14 residues. The TCR was taken from a man older than 75 with lung cancer. Sequenced sample: PBMCs. The chain employs TRBV19 and TRBJ1-3; 7 bases fit TRBD1. CDR3 coding DNA: TGTGCCAGTACCAAGGGGGCAGGCCGCAACACCATATATTTT. It translates to CASTKGAGRNTIYF.